This T cell receptor (beta chain) is drawn from a study of identical twins. V was pared by 1 base and J by 3 bases, with 6 bases of the junction left unmatched. Per the germline V gene, CDR1 is SGHTA and CDR2 is FQGNSA. This CDR3 is built from 15 residues. This clonotype was picked up a small number of times. One entry per CDR3 protein results from TCRdb running MiXCR on the 5' RACE reads. The sample lists some 760,000 distinct CDR3 sequences, 15% to 20% seen once, with around 13% in the top ten. These data also featured in a second study, about T cells expressing NK-cell markers. That report adds: Dominant NKG2C+ clonotypes in about six donors made up about 1.0-7.5% of CD8+ T cells. Topping the CD3+CD56-NKG2C+ fraction as well were these clonotypes, in a few donors.

The rearrangement joins TRBV7-2 to TRBJ2-7, with 7 bases fitting TRBD2. This receptor was identified in a woman between 18 and 29 years old in good health. Sequencing was performed on PBMCs. CDR3 nucleotides: TGTGCCAGCAGCTTAGGACCTAGCGGAGTCTACGAGCAGTACTTC. It codes for CASSLGPSGVYEQYF.